The T cell receptor beta chain under discussion was sequenced for a study of beta chain features in type 1 diabetes. The whole isolated RNA underwent reverse transcription, so sequencing captured expressed TCRB transcripts. Assay: immunoSEQ multiplex PCR; the TCRdb copy retains only in-frame clones and omits some. The data contain tens of thousands of clones, around 50% of them singletons. Germline assignment: CDR1 SGHVS and CDR2 FNYEAQ. The CDR3 has 13 amino acids. Trimming removed 2 bases from V and 7 bases from J, with 11 bases in between. Isolation of CD4+ naive, central memory, regulatory and stem cell-like memory cells was achieved by sorting via CD45RO/CCR7/CD25/CD127/CD95/CD27. Findings and caveats of the study: Fewer insertions but more deletions were seen at VDJ junctions in type 1 diabetes patients. Type 1 diabetes patients had moderately but significantly shorter TCRB CDR3s in all four CD4+ subsets.

Of note for this clone: What it binds is unknown.

The chain links TRBV7-6 to TRBJ1-2; D is ambiguous. The sequence came from a woman aged 18-29 years in good health. The sample taken for sequencing was Tregs from blood. This CDR3 reads CASSLRLAVGYTF. In DNA form, the CDR3 reads TGTGCCAGCAGCTTACGACTGGCCGTTGGCTACACCTTC. The variable domain in full, completed from reference TRBV7-6 and TRBJ1-2, reads GAGVSQSPRYKVTKRGQDVALRCDPISGHVSLYWYRQALGQGPEFLTYFNYEAQQDKSGLPNDRFSAERPEGSISTLTIQRTEQRDSAMYRCASSLRLAVGYTFGSGTRLTVV.